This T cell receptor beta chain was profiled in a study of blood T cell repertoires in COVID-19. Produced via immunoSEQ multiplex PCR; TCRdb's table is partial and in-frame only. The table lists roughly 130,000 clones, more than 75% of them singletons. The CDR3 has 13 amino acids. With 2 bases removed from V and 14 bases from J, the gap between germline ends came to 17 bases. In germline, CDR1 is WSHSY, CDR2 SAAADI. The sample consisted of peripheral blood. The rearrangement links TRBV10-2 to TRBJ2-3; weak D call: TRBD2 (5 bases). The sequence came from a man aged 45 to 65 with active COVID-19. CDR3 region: CASSEILASIGYF. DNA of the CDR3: TGCGCCAGCAGTGAGATTTTAGCGAGCATAGGGTATTTT.